The 11 T cell receptor beta chains listed next were all sequenced from one sample in a study of CD8 T cells in ankylosing spondylitis. Via MiXCR, TCRdb re-called the 5' RACE reads, giving one row per CDR3 protein. The data show about 130,000 distinct CDR3 sequences, with roughly 9% seen just once and about 3.6% held by the top ten. The material sequenced was blood, either unsorted or a sorted T cell fraction (not recorded which). These TCRs come from a male donor with ankylosing spondylitis or in good health (not recorded which).

In its sample, this clonotype was seen many times. The chain carries TRBV5-1 and TRBJ2-7; no definite D call. V gave up 0 bases and J gave up 0 bases, with 7 bases separating them. The CDR3 covers 14 residues. CDR1 and CDR2 (germline): SGHRS, YFSETQ. The CDR3 DNA reads as TGCGCCAGCAGCTTGGAGGCAAACTCCTACGAGCAGTACTTC. It codes for CASSLEANSYEQYF. The full variable domain, in which reference TRBV5-1 and TRBJ2-7 provide the parts outside the CDR3, is KAGVTQTPRYLIKTRGQQVTLSCSPISGHRSVSWYQQTPGQGLQFLFEYFSETQRNKGNFPGRFSGRQFSNSRSEMNVSTLELGDSALYLCASSLEANSYEQYFGPGTRLTVT.

This clonotype has only a few counts. This chain joins TRBV9 and TRBJ2-2, with D possibly being TRBD2 (5 bases). Germline V gene lookup returns CDR1 SGDLS and CDR2 YYNGEE. There are 15 residues in the CDR3. With 4 bases removed from V and 4 bases from J, the gap between germline ends came to 14 bases. CDR3 region: CASSTRLLGTGELFF. CDR3 in DNA: TGTGCCAGCAGCACTCGACTACTTGGCACCGGGGAGCTGTTTTTT.

In this sample, this clonotype turned up many times. This chain joins TRBV24-1 and TRBJ2-4, with a possible D match to TRBD1 (5 bases). CDR1 KGHDR and CDR2 SFDVKD come from the germline V gene. CDR3 length equals 15 residues. V lost 4 bases and J 3 bases, leaving 12 bases between the germline ends. This CDR3 reads CATSESSQGKNIQYF. CDR3 DNA sequence: TGTGCCACCAGTGAGTCCTCCCAGGGCAAAAACATTCAGTACTTC.

The chain combines TRBV28 with TRBJ2-7; D perhaps matches TRBD2 (6 bases). The V end was cut by 5 bases, the J end by 0 bases, with 14 bases between. The germline gives CDR1 MDHEN, CDR2 SYDVKM. This CDR3 spans 15 amino acids. DNA for the CDR3: TGTGCCAGCAGTGACGGGACTCCGATCTCCTACGAGCAGTACTTC. Its protein product is CASSDGTPISYEQYF.

The chain joins TRBV20-1 to TRBJ2-7, with D possibly called TRBD1 or TRBD2 (5 bases each). From germline, CDR1 is DFQATT and CDR2 SNEGSKA (reference sequence). The V end was cut by 6 bases, the J end by 4 bases, with 28 bases between. The CDR3 is 17 amino acids. As DNA, the CDR3 is TGCAGTGCCGACGTCTTGCCCCGGGACCAGGCCCAATACGAGCAGTACTTC. Translated: CSADVLPRDQAQYEQYF.

This clonotype was seen at least ten times. The chain couples TRBV7-2 to TRBJ2-5; 7 bases agree with TRBD2. Trimming removed 2 bases from V and 5 bases from J; junction bases left unmatched: 11. CDR1 is SGHTA, CDR2 FQGNSA, per germline. The CDR3 sequence is 16 residues long. CDR3: CASSLYGRPSGETQYF. The CDR3 DNA sequence: TGTGCCAGCAGCTTATACGGGAGGCCCTCCGGTGAGACCCAGTACTTC. Full variable domain (remainder filled in from reference TRBV7-2 and TRBJ2-5): GAGVSQSPSNKVTEKGKDVELRCDPISGHTALYWYRQSLGQGLEFLIYFQGNSAPDKSGLPSDRFSAERTGGSVSTLTIQRTQQEDSAVYLCASSLYGRPSGETQYFGPGTRLLVL.

The chain has TRBV11-2 and TRBJ1-4; D uncertain. V was pared by 5 bases and J by 9 bases, with 22 bases between. The CDR3 runs to 16 residues. Germline V gives CDR1 SGHAT, CDR2 FQNNGV. The CDR3 DNA reads as TGTGCCAGCAGCCCATTCCTAGAAGCCTTTGAGAAAAAACTGTTTTTT. Its translation is CASSPFLEAFEKKLFF.

This clonotype has ten or more counts. This rearrangement joins TRBV6-1 to TRBJ1-5; D unresolved. The V gene's germline CDR1 is MNHNS and CDR2 SASEGT. Trimming cost V 6 bases and J 4 bases, with 10 bases left between them. CDR3 length equals 13 residues. This CDR3 reads CASRPFGNQPQHF. In DNA form, the CDR3 reads TGTGCCAGCAGGCCTTTTGGGAATCAGCCCCAGCATTTT.

This clonotype was seen a handful of times. The chain employs TRBV18 and TRBJ2-2; the D gene is possibly TRBD1 (7 bases). V lost 5 bases to trimming and J lost 5 bases, with 18 bases between them. The V gene's germline CDR1 is KGHSH and CDR2 LQKENI. CDR3 length: 16 amino acids. Written as DNA, the CDR3 is TGTGCCAGCTCATCGAAGGAGGGGGCTAGTACCGGGGAGCTGTTTTTT. This sequence encodes CASSSKEGASTGELFF.

This clonotype has at least ten counts. The chain is built from TRBV2 and TRBJ2-1; the match to TRBD2 covers 9 bases. V shed 4 bases and J 1 base; nucleotides not matched to a gene: 2. The CDR3 extends over 15 amino acids. Per germline, CDR1 SNHLY and CDR2 FYNNEI. The CDR3 protein is CASSVSGGSYNEQFF. CDR3 bases: TGTGCCAGCAGTGTTAGCGGGGGTTCCTACAATGAGCAGTTCTTC. Full variable domain (outside the CDR3, taken from reference TRBV2 and TRBJ2-1): EPEVTQTPSHQVTQMGQEVILRCVPISNHLYFYWYRQILGQKVEFLVSFYNNEISEKSEIFDDQFSVERPDGSNFTLKIRSTKLEDSAMYFCASSVSGGSYNEQFFGPGTRLTVL.

V usage is TRBV5-1 and J usage is TRBJ1-4; no firm D call. The CDR3 consists of 13 residues. Germline CDR1 is SGHRS and CDR2 is YFSETQ. Between the trimmed V and J ends, which lost 3 bases and 8 bases, there was a span of 11 bases. This CDR3 reads CASSSEIGEKLFF. Here the CDR3 DNA reads TGCGCCAGCAGCTCGGAGATTGGAGAAAAACTGTTTTTT.